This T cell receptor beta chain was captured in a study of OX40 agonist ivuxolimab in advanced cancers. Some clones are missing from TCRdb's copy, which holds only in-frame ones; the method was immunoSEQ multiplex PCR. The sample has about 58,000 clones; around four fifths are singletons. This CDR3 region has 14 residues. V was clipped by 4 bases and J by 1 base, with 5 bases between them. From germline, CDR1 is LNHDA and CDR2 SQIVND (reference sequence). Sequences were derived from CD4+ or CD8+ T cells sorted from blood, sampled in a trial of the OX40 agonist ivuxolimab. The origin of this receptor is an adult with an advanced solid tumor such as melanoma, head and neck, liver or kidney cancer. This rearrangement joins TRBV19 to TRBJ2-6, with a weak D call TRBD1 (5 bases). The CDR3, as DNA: TGTGCCAGTAGTAGACAGTCTGGGGCCAACGTCCTGACTTTC. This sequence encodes CASSRQSGANVLTF.